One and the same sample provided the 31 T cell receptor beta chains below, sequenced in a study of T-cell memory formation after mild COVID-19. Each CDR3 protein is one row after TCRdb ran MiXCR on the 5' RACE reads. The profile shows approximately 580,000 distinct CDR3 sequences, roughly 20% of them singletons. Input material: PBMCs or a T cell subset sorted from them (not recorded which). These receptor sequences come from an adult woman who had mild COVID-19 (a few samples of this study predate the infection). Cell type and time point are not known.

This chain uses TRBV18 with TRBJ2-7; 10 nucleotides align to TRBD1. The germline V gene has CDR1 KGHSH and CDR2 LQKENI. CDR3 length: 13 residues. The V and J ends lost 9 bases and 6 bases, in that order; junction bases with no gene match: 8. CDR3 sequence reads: CASSGTGASEQYF. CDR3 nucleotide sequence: TGTGCCAGTTCGGGGACAGGGGCCAGCGAGCAGTACTTC.

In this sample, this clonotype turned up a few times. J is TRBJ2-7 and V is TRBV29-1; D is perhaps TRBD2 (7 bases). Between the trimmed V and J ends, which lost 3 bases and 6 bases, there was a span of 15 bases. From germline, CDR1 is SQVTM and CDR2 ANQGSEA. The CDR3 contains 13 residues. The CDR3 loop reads CSVDPGGAREQYF. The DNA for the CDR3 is TGCAGCGTTGATCCTGGGGGGGCCCGCGAGCAGTACTTC.

CDR3 sequence (DNA): TGTGCCAGCAGCTTACCCCAGACCTATGGCTACACCTTC. Encoded protein: CASSLPQTYGYTF. V and J are TRBV11-2 and TRBJ1-2, with no clear D. This CDR3 is built from 13 residues. The V end lost 2 bases, the J end lost 4 bases, and 8 bases lay between the germline ends. Germline V gene sequence: CDR1 SGHAT, CDR2 FQNNGV.

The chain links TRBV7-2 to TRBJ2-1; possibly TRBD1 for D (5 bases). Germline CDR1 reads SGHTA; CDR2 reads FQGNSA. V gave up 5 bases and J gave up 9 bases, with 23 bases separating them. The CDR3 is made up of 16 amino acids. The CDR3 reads CASSPQGASSGIEQFF. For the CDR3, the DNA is TGTGCCAGCAGCCCCCAGGGTGCATCCTCCGGCATTGAGCAGTTCTTC.

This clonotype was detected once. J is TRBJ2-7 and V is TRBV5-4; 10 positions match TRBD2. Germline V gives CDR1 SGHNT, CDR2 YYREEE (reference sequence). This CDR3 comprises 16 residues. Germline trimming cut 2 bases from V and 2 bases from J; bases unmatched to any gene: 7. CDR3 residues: CASSLSGRVSTYEQYF. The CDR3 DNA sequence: TGTGCCAGCAGCTTAAGCGGGAGGGTCTCAACCTACGAGCAGTACTTC. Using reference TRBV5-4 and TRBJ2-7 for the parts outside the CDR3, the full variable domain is ETGVTQSPTHLIKTRGQQVTLRCSSQSGHNTVSWYQQALGQGPQFIFQYYREEENGRGNFPPRFSGLQFPNYSSELNVNALELDDSALYLCASSLSGRVSTYEQYFGPGTRLTVT.

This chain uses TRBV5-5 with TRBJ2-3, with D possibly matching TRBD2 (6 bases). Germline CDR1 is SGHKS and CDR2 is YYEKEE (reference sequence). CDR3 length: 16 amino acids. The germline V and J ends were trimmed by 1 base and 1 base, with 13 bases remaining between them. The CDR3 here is CASSLIGGSGTDTQYF. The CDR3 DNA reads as TGTGCCAGCAGCTTGATCGGGGGTAGTGGCACAGATACGCAGTATTTT.

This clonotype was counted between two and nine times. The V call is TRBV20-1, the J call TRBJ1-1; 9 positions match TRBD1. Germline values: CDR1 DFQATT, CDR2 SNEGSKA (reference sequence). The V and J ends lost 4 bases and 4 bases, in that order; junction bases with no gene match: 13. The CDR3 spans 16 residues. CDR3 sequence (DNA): TGCAGTGCTAAAAAACCGGGACAGGGTTTTCGCACTGAAGCTTTCTTT. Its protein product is CSAKKPGQGFRTEAFF.

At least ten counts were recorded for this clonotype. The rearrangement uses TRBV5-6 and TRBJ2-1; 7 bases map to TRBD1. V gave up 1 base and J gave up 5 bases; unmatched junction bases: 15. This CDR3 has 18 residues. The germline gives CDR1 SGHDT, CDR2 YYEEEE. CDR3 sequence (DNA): TGTGCCAGCAGCTTGACCCACTCGTCGGACAGGAGAAACAATGAGCAGTTCTTC. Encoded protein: CASSLTHSSDRRNNEQFF.

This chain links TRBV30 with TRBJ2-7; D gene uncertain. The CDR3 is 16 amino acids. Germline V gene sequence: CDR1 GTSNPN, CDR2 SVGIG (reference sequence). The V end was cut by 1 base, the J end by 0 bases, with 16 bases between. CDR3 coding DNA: TGTGCCTGGAGTGCCCCAGCAGGTTGGGCCTCCTACGAGCAGTACTTC. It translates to CAWSAPAGWASYEQYF.

DNA of the CDR3: TGTGCCAGCAACCCAGGGACACAGAACACTGAAGCTTTCTTT. This sequence encodes CASNPGTQNTEAFF. The rearrangement links TRBV12-3 or TRBV12-4 to TRBJ1-1, with D possibly matching TRBD1 (6 bases). CDR3 size: 14 residues. The V end lost 7 bases, the J end lost 1 base, and 13 bases lay between the germline ends.

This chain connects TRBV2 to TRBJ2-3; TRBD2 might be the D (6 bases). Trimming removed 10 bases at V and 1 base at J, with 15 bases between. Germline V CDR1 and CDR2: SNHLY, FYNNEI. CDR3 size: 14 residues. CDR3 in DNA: TGTGCCACATCATTAATAGCGGGCACAGATACGCAGTATTTT. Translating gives CATSLIAGTDTQYF.

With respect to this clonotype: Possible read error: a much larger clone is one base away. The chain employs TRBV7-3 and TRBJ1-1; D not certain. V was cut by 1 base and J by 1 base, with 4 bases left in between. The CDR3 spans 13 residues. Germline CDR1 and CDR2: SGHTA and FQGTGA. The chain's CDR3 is CASSLNKNTEAFF. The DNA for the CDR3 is TGTGCCAGCAGCTTAAACAAGAACACTGAAGCTTTCTTT.

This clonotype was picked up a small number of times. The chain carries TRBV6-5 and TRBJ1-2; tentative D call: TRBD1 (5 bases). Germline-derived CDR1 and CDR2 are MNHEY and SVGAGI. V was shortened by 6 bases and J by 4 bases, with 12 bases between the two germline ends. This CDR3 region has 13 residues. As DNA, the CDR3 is TGTGCCAGCAGAATTGACAGCCGCTATGGCTACACCTTC. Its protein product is CASRIDSRYGYTF.

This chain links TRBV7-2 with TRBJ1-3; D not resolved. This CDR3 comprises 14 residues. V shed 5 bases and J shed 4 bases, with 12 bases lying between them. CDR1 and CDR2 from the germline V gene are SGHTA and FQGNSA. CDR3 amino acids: CASSPDIRGNTIYF. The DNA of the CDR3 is TGTGCCAGCAGCCCAGACATACGAGGAAACACCATATATTTT.

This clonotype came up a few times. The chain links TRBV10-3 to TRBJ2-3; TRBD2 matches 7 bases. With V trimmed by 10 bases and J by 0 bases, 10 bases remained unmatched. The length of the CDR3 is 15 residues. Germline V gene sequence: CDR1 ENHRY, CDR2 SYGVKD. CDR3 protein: CATAAGTTSTDTQYF. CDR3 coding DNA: TGTGCCACCGCCGCCGGGACTACGAGCACAGATACGCAGTATTTT.

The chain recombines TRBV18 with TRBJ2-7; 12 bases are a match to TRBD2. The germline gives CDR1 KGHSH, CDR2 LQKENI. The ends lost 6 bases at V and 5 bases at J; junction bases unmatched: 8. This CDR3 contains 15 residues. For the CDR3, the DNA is TGTGCCAGCTCTTCTCCTAGCGGGAGGGCAAACGAGCAGTACTTC. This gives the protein CASSSPSGRANEQYF. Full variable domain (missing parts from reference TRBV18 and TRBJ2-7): NAGVMQNPRHLVRRRGQEARLRCSPMKGHSHVYWYRQLPEEGLKFMVYLQKENIIDESGMPKERFSAEFPKEGPSILRIQQVVRGDSAAYFCASSSPSGRANEQYFGPGTRLTVT.

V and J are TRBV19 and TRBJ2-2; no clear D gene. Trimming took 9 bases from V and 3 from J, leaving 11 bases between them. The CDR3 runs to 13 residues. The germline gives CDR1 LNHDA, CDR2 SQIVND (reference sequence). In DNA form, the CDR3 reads TGTGCCAGCTGGTCGATCGACACCGGGGAGCTGTTTTTT. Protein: CASWSIDTGELFF.

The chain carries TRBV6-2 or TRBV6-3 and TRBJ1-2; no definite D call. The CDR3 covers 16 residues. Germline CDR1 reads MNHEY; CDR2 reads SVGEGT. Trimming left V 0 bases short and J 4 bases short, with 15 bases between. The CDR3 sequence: CASSYSLTAAGYGYTF. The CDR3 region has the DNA TGTGCCAGCAGTTACTCCTTAACTGCAGCGGGCTATGGCTACACCTTC.

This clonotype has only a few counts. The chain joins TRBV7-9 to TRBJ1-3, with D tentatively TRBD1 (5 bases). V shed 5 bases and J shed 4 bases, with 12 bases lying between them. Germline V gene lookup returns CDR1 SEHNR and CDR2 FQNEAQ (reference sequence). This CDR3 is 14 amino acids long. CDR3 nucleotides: TGTGCCAGCAGCCCCGGGGACCAGGGAAACACCATATATTTT. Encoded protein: CASSPGDQGNTIYF.

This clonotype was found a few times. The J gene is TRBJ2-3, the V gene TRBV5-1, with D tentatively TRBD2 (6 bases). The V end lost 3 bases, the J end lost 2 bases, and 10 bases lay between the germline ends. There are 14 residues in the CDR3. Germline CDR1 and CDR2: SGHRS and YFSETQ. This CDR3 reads CASSYGGATDTQYF. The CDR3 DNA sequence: TGCGCCAGCAGCTACGGGGGAGCCACAGATACGCAGTATTTT.

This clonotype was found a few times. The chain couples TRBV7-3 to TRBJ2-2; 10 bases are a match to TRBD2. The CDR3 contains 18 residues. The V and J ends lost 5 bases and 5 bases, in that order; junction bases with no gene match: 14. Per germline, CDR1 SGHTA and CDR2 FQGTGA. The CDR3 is CASSPRLAGAPGTGELFF. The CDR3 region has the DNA TGTGCCAGCAGCCCCCGGCTAGCGGGGGCCCCGGGAACCGGGGAGCTGTTTTTT.

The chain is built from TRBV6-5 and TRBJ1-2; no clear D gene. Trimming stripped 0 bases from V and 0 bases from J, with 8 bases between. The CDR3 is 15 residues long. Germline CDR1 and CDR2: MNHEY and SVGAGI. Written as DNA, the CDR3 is TGTGCCAGCAGTTACTCGCACAGTGCTAACTATGGCTACACCTTC. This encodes CASSYSHSANYGYTF.

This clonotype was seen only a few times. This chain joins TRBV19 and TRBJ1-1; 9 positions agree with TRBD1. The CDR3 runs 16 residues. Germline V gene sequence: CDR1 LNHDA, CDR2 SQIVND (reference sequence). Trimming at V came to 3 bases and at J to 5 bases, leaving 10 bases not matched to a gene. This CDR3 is CASSMVGQGMFTEAFF. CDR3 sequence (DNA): TGTGCCAGTAGTATGGTCGGACAGGGGATGTTTACTGAAGCTTTCTTT.

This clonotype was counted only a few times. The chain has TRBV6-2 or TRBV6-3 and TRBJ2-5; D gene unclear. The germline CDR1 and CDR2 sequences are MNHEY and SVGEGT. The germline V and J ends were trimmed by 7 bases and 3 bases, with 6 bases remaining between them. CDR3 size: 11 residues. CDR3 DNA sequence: TGTGCCAGCACTCAGGAAGAGACCCAGTACTTC. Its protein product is CASTQEETQYF.

The CDR3 bases are TGTGCCAGCTCTGGCCCCGGAGGGACCCAGTACTTC. The encoded protein is CASSGPGGTQYF. The V call is TRBV27, the J call TRBJ2-5; D perhaps matches TRBD2 (5 bases). Germline-derived CDR1 and CDR2 are MNHEY and SMNVEV (reference sequence). Trimming stripped 8 bases from V and 7 bases from J, with 14 bases between. CDR3 size: 12 residues.

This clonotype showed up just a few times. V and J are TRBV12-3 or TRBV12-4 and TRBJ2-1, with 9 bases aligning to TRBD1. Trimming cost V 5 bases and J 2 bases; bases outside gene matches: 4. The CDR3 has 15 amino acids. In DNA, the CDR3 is TGTGCCAGCAGTCGGGACAGGGTCCCCTACAATGAGCAGTTCTTC. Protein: CASSRDRVPYNEQFF.

This CDR3 reads CAISAGGANYEQYF. CDR3 nucleotide sequence: TGTGCCATCAGTGCCGGGGGGGCTAACTACGAGCAGTACTTC. V is TRBV10-3 and J is TRBJ2-7, with TRBD2 matching 8 bases. Germline V gene sequence: CDR1 ENHRY, CDR2 SYGVKD. This CDR3 is built from 14 residues. J lost 3 bases, V lost 4 bases, and 5 bases had no gene match.

CDR3 in amino acids: CASSLAPSRYEQYF. CDR3 bases: TGTGCCAGCAGCTTAGCCCCTAGCCGCTACGAGCAGTACTTC. The genes are TRBV7-2 and TRBJ2-7; D perhaps matches TRBD2 (5 bases). The V gene's germline CDR1 is SGHTA and CDR2 FQGNSA. The ends were cut back, 0 bases at V and 3 bases at J, with 9 bases in the middle. There are 14 residues in the CDR3.

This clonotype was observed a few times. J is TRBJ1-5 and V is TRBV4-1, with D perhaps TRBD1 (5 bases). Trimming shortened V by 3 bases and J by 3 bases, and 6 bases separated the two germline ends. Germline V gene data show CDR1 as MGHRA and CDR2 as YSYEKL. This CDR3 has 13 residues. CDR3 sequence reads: CASSQGVNQPQHF. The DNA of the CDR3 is TGCGCCAGCAGCCAGGGGGTCAATCAGCCCCAGCATTTT.

CDR3 sequence (DNA): TGCAGCGTCCCCGGGGGAGGGCTCTACGAGCAGTACTTC. Translation gives CSVPGGGLYEQYF. The chain employs TRBV29-1 and TRBJ2-7, with 7 bases matching TRBD2. The CDR3 has 13 residues. Germline loops: CDR1 SQVTM, CDR2 ANQGSEA. The V segment lost 6 bases and the J segment 3 bases; nucleotides outside the gene matches: 8.

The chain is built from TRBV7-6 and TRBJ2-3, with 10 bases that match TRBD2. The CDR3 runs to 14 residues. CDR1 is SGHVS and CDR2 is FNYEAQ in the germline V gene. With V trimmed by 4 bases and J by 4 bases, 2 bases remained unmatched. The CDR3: CASSSAGGADTQYF. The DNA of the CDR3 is TGTGCCAGCAGCTCAGCGGGAGGGGCAGATACGCAGTATTTT.